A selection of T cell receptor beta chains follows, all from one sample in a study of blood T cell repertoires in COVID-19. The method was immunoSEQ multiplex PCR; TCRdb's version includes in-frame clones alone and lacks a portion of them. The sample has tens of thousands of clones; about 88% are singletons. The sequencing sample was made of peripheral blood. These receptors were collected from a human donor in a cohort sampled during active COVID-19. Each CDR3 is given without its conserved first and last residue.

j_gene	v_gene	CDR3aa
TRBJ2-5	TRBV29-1	SVVLAQGGRETQY
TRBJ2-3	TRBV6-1	ASSGLAGSSTDTQY
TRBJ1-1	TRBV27	ASSLSRGGPGNTEAF
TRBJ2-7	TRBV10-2	ASRTGTSAYEQY
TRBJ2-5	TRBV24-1	ATSDGTAHRETQY
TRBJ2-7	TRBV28	ASRGTGEHSYAGYEQY
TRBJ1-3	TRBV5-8	ASPPESGNTIY
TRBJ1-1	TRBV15	ATSRADRGTEAF
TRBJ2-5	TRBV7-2	ASSLNRGIKETQY
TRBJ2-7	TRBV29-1	SVEENQGSEQY
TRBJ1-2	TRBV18	ASSLDFAGGPLYGYT
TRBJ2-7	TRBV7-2	ASSLGGSSSYEQY
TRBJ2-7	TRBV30	ATSTSGRYEQY
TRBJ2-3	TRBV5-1	ASLLAGGLTDTQY
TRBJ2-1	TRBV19	ASSIVRGSPLGYNHNEQF
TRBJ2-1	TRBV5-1	ASSSTGEAYNEQF